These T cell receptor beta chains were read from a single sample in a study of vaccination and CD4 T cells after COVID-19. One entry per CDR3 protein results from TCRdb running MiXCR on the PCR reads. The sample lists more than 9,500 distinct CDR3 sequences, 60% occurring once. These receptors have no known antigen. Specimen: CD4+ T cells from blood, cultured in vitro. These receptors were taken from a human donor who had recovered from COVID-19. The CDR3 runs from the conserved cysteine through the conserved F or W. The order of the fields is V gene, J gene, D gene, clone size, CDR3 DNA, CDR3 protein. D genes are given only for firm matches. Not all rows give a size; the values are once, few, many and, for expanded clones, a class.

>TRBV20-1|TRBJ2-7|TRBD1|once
TGCAGTGTCACATACAACAGGGGGCTCGACGAGCAGTACTTC
CSVTYNRGLDEQYF
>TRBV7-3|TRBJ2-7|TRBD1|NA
TGTGCCAGCAGCTCGTCACCGGGACAGGGTATCTACGAGCAGTACTTC
CASSSSPGQGIYEQYF
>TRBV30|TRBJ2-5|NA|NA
TGTGCCTGGAGTGCAAGAGAGACCCAGTACTTC
CAWSARETQYF
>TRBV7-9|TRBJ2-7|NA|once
TGTGCCAGCAGCGGAGCCCAGGGGGGGAATAAATGTCGATACGAGCAGTACTTC
CASSGAQGGNKCRYEQYF
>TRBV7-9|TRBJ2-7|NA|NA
TGTGCCAGCAGCTTAAACTCAGGTTCACCCGAGCAGTACTTC
CASSLNSGSPEQYF
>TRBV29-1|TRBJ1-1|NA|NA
TGCAGCGCAATAAACTCAGAAGCTTTCTTT
CSAINSEAFF
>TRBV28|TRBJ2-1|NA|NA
TGTGCCAGCAGTTTATTGGGACTGAACAATGAGCAGTTCTTC
CASSLLGLNNEQFF
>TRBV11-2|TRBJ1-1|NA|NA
TGTGCCAGCGGAATCAGGGAGGCTTTCTTT
CASGIREAFF
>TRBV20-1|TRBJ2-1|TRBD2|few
TGCAGTGCTAGAGAGTCGGCGGGAGACAATGAGCAGTTCTTC
CSARESAGDNEQFF
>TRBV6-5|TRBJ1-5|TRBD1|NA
TGTGCCAGCAGTTACCGGGACAGCACCAATCAGCCCCAGCATTTT
CASSYRDSTNQPQHF
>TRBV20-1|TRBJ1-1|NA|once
TGCAGTGCCCTAGCCGGGGGCCTGGACACTGAAGCTTTCTTT
CSALAGGLDTEAFF
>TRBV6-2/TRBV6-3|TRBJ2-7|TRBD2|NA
TGTGCCAGCAGCACGGGGGGGGCGTTTATGTTCGAGCAGTACTTC
CASSTGGAFMFEQYF
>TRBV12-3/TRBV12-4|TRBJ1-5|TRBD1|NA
TGTGCCAGCAGCTCCGGGACAGGTTTTAATCAGCCCCAGCATTTT
CASSSGTGFNQPQHF
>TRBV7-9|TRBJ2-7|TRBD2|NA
TGTGCCAGCAGCTTTAGCGGGAGTGGCAACGAGCAGTACTTC
CASSFSGSGNEQYF
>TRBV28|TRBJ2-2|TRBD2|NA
TGTGCCAGCCAGCAGTTTTCTAGCGGGAGCAGTAACACCGGGGAGCTGTTTTTT
CASQQFSSGSSNTGELFF
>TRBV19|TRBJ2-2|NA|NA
TGTGCCAGTAGTATCGGCAGATCGAACACCGGGGAGCTGTTTTTT
CASSIGRSNTGELFF
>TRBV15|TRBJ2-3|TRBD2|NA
TGTGCCACCAGCAGAGATCTCGGGGGGGGCGCGACAGATACGCAGTATTTT
CATSRDLGGGATDTQYF
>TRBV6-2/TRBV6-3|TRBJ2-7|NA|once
TGTGCCAGCAGTATCCTACTTGGGATTTCTCACTCCTACGAGCAGTACTTC
CASSILLGISHSYEQYF
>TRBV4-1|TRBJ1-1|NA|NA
TGCGCCAGCAGCCGGATCGGACAGTGGAACACTGAAGCTTTCTTT
CASSRIGQWNTEAFF
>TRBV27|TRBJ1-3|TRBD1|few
TGTGCCAGCAGCGACAGGACAGGGGGCCACACCATATATTTT
CASSDRTGGHTIYF
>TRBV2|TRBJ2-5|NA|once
TGTGCCAGCGGATATAGCGAGACCCAGTACTTC
CASGYSETQYF
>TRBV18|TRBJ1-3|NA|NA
TGTGCCAGCTCACCACCGCCGGGTGGCTCTGGAAACACCATATATTTT
CASSPPPGGSGNTIYF
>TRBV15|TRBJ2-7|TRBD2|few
TGTGCCACCAGCAGACTACCTCGGACTAGCGGTTTGGGGCAGTACTTC
CATSRLPRTSGLGQYF
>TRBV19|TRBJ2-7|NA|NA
TGTGCCAGTAGTATTCAAGGCTACGAGCAGTACTTC
CASSIQGYEQYF
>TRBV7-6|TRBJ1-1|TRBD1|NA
TGTGCCAGCAGCTTCGGACAGGGGATGAACACTGAAGCTTTCTTT
CASSFGQGMNTEAFF
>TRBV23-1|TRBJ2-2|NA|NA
TGCGCCAGCAGTCAAATCTCGGACAGAGCGAACACCGGGGAGCTGTTTTTT
CASSQISDRANTGELFF
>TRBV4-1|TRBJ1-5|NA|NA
TGCGCCAGCAGCCAAGATGGGACGGGAGAGCCCCAGCATTTT
CASSQDGTGEPQHF
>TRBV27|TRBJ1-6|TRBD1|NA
TGTGCCAGCAGTAGCCTACAGGGGGCGAATTCACCCCTCCACTTT
CASSSLQGANSPLHF
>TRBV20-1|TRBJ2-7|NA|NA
TGCAGTCCAAGGGAGGGGGCGGCCTACGAGCAGTACTTC
CSPREGAAYEQYF
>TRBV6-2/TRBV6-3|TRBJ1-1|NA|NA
TGTGCCAGCAGAAAAGGGTTGGTTGACACTGAAGCTTTCTTT
CASRKGLVDTEAFF
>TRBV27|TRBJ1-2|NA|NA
TGTGCCAGCAGTCTGGCTGATCCAGCCCTCTATGGCTACACCTTC
CASSLADPALYGYTF
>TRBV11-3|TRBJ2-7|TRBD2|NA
TGTGCCAGCGTAGGGAGGGCCTCCTACGAGCAGTACTTC
CASVGRASYEQYF
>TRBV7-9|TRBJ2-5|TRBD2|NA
TGTGCCAGTCGTGGGGGACTAGTCGTCGAGACCCAGTACTTC
CASRGGLVVETQYF
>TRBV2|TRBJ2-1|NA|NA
TGTGCCAGCTGGGGACTGTCCTACAATGAGCAGTTCTTC
CASWGLSYNEQFF
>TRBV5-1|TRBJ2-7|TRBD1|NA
TGCGCCAGCAGCCCAGACAGGGGGTACGAGCAGTACTTC
CASSPDRGYEQYF
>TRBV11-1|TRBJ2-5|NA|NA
TGTGCCAGCAGCCCAGGGAACCCGGACATCCAAGAGACCCAGTACTTC
CASSPGNPDIQETQYF
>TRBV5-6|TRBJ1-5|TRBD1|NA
TGTGCCAGCAGTGTGAGGGGACAGGGGGCTTATCAGCCCCAGCATTTT
CASSVRGQGAYQPQHF
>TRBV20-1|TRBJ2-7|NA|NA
TGCAGTGCTAGAGATGTACTAGGGTTCTACGAGCAGTACTTC
CSARDVLGFYEQYF
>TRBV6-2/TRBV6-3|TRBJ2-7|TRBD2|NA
TGTGCCAGCAGTCCCAGCGGGAACTCCTTTTACGAGCAGTACTTC
CASSPSGNSFYEQYF
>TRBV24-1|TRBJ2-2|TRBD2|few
TGTGCCACCCATAGCGGGAGCAGTACCGGGGAGCTGTTTTTT
CATHSGSSTGELFF
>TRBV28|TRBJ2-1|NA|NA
TGTGCCAGCAGTTTAGGTTGGTTGTCTTCAGGGACGGTTGGGAATGAGCAGTTCTTC
CASSLGWLSSGTVGNEQFF
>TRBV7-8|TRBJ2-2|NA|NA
TGTGCCAGCAGCTTACTTGACGGGTACACCGGGGAGCTGTTTTTT
CASSLLDGYTGELFF
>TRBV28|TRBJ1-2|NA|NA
TGTGCCAGCAGTTTAGCAGGGGACTATGGCTACACCTTC
CASSLAGDYGYTF
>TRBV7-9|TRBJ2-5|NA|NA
TGTGCCAGCAGCTTAGGCGCAGGGGTGGAACAAGAGACCCAGTACTTC
CASSLGAGVEQETQYF
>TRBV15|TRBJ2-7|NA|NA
TGTGCCACCAGCAGACCTGCCGCCTCCTACGAGCAGTACTTC
CATSRPAASYEQYF
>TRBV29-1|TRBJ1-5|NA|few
TGCAGCGTTCCTGACAGGCCCCTTGACCCCCAGCATTTT
CSVPDRPLDPQHF
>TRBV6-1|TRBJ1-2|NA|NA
TGTGCCAGCAGTCCCGGCCGATTCTATGGCTACACCTTC
CASSPGRFYGYTF
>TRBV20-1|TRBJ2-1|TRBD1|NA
TGCAGTGCTAGAGATGTAGGACAGGGGGCCCATGAGCAGTTCTTC
CSARDVGQGAHEQFF
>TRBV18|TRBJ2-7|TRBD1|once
TGTGCCAGCTCACCACCGGGACAGGGATACTCCGAGCAGTACTTC
CASSPPGQGYSEQYF
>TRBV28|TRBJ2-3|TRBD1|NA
TGTGCCAGCAGTTTCGACAGGGGCAAAGGAGATACGCAGTATTTT
CASSFDRGKGDTQYF
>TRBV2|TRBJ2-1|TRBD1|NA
TGTGCCAGCAGCCCCGACCGGGACAGGGGGCGCAATGAGCAGTTCTTC
CASSPDRDRGRNEQFF
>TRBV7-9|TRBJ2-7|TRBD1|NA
TGTGCCAGCAGCTCGAGAAGACAGGGCCCCCACTACGAGCAGTACTTC
CASSSRRQGPHYEQYF
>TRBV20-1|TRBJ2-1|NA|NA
TGCAGTGCTACATCTCGGCGGGGCTCCTACAATGAGCAGTTCTTC
CSATSRRGSYNEQFF
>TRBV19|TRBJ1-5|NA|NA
TGTGCCAGTAGTAAGACGCACAATCAGCCCCAGCATTTT
CASSKTHNQPQHF
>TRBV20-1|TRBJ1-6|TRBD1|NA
TGCAGTGCTAGCAGGGGGGGGGGTAATTCACCCCTCCACTTT
CSASRGGGNSPLHF
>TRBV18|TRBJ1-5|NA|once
TGTGCCAGCTCACCTGTCGCACAGAGCAATCAGCCCCAGCATTTT
CASSPVAQSNQPQHF
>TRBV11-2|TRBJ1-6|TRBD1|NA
TGTGCCAGCAGCTCCCGGACAGGGTTTTCACCCCTCCACTTT
CASSSRTGFSPLHF